Each of the 9 T cell receptor beta chains below was sequenced from the same sample in a study of blood T cell repertoires in COVID-19. The data were produced by immunoSEQ multiplex PCR, yet TCRdb's version contains in-frame clones alone and is incomplete. This table holds around 300,000 clones, around nine tenths found once. The sequenced sample was PBMCs or T cells enriched from blood (not recorded which). These receptors were obtained from a man aged 25-45 years who had recovered from COVID-19.

This chain joins TRBV18 and TRBJ2-3; TRBD2 agrees at 12 bases. Per germline, CDR1 KGHSH and CDR2 LQKENI. The CDR3 length is 17 residues. V lost 3 bases, J lost 6 bases, and 10 bases stayed unmatched. The CDR3 reads CASSPSSGGAVADTQYF. CDR3 nucleotide sequence: TGTGCCAGCTCACCTTCTAGCGGGGGGGCTGTGGCGGATACGCAGTATTTT.

V gene TRBV5-1 combines with J gene TRBJ1-1; D gene ambiguous. CDR1 is SGHRS and CDR2 is YFSETQ in the germline V gene. CDR3 length: 13 residues. Trimming stripped 0 bases from V and 4 bases from J, with 7 bases between. CDR3 protein: CASSLAQSTEAFF. The CDR3 nucleotides read TGCGCCAGCAGCTTGGCGCAGTCCACTGAAGCTTTCTTT.

The chain links TRBV11-1 to TRBJ2-4; D might be TRBD1 (7 bases). The V end was cut by 5 bases, the J end by 9 bases, with 23 bases between. This CDR3 contains 16 residues. From germline, CDR1 is SGHAT and CDR2 FQDESV (reference sequence). CDR3 DNA: TGTGCCAGCAGCCCCCAGGCGGGACAGAGTAGTCGCATTCAGTACTTC. Its translation is CASSPQAGQSSRIQYF.

The CDR3 DNA reads as TGCGCCAGCAGCTTGGCCAAAACTAGCGGGGGATACAATGAGCAGTTCTTC. It is translated as CASSLAKTSGGYNEQFF. The rearrangement joins TRBV5-1 to TRBJ2-1; 11 nucleotides match TRBD2. The CDR3 consists of 17 residues. The germline gives CDR1 SGHRS, CDR2 YFSETQ. Trimming took 0 bases from V and 4 from J; bases not matched to a gene: 6.

The V gene is TRBV9, the J gene TRBJ2-7; TRBD2 agrees at 9 bases. There are 15 residues in the CDR3. Trimming at V came to 3 bases and at J to 2 bases, leaving 6 bases not matched to a gene. CDR1 is SGDLS, CDR2 YYNGEE, per germline. The CDR3 spells CASSEGPSGAYEQYF. CDR3 DNA sequence: TGTGCCAGCAGCGAGGGCCCTAGCGGGGCCTACGAGCAGTACTTC.

The V gene is TRBV19, the J gene TRBJ2-7, with a weak D call TRBD2 (6 bases). The CDR3 is made up of 13 amino acids. Trimming took 3 bases from V and 7 from J, leaving 13 bases between them. The germline V gene encodes CDR1 LNHDA and CDR2 SQIVND (reference sequence). The CDR3 protein is CASSILLGGEQYF. DNA for the CDR3: TGTGCCAGTAGTATCCTCCTCGGGGGTGAGCAGTACTTC.

The chain uses TRBV5-1 and TRBJ2-3, with TRBD2 matching 8 bases. This CDR3 region has 17 residues. V gave up 0 bases and J gave up 2 bases; unmatched junction bases: 8. CDR1 SGHRS and CDR2 YFSETQ come from the germline V gene. This CDR3 reads CASSLEAGETITDTQYF. The CDR3 DNA sequence: TGCGCCAGCAGCTTGGAAGCGGGGGAAACTATCACAGATACGCAGTATTTT.

The chain has TRBV9 and TRBJ2-3; 8 nucleotides agree with TRBD2. After removal of 2 bases from V and 2 bases from J, the junction contained 4 bases not matched to a gene. This CDR3 is built from 15 residues. Germline V CDR1 and CDR2: SGDLS, YYNGEE. Written as DNA, the CDR3 is TGTGCCAGCAGCGTCGATAGCGGGGACACAGATACGCAGTATTTT. It translates to CASSVDSGDTDTQYF.

J is TRBJ2-7 and V is TRBV28; a weak D match, TRBD1 (5 bases). The CDR3 spans 12 residues. The V end was cut by 6 bases, the J end by 2 bases, with 8 bases between. From germline, CDR1 is MDHEN and CDR2 SYDVKM. The CDR3 DNA follows: TGTGCCAGCAGAGCAGGGCCCTACGAGCAGTACTTC. Amino acid sequence: CASRAGPYEQYF. The full variable domain, completed using reference TRBV28 and TRBJ2-7, is DVKVTQSSRYLVKRTGEKVFLECVQDMDHENMFWYRQDPGLGLRLIYFSYDVKMKEKGDIPEGYSVSREKKERFSLILESASTNQTSMYLCASRAGPYEQYFGPGTRLTVT.